The rows below give T cell receptor beta chains drawn from one sample of a study of Graves' ophthalmopathy and Graves' hyperthyroidism. TCRdb independently ran MiXCR on the multiplex PCR reads; one entry per CDR3 protein. The sample consists of hundreds of thousands of distinct CDR3 sequences, about 41% of them appearing once. Material for sequencing was peripheral blood. The source of these receptors is an adult man with Graves' ophthalmopathy. Both conserved end residues are part of each CDR3. The D gene is left open where the match is weak. A clone size is listed for some rows: how often the clone was seen (once, few, many), or a class if it is expanded.

J gene | D gene | V gene | clone size | CDR3 DNA | CDR3 protein
TRBJ1-2 | - | TRBV29-1 | many | TGCAGCGTTGAAGGCGGGGGCAGCGGCTACACCTTC | CSVEGGGSGYTF
TRBJ2-7 | TRBD2 | TRBV6-5 | once | TGTGCCAGCAGTTCTGGGACTAGCAATCCCGAGCAGTACTTC | CASSSGTSNPEQYF
TRBJ1-4 | - | TRBV2 | once | TGTGCCGGCAGGAGGACAGCTAATGAAAAACTGTTTTTT | CAGRRTANEKLFF
TRBJ2-2 | - | TRBV29-1 | - | TGCAGCGTTGAAGATCTAAAGGGTGGGGAGCTGTTTTTT | CSVEDLKGGELFF
TRBJ1-2 | - | TRBV9 | - | TGTGCCAGCAGCGAATGGGGCGGGGATCTCGGGGGCTACACCTTC | CASSEWGGDLGGYTF
TRBJ1-2 | - | TRBV29-1 | - | TGCAGCGTTGTGACCCAGGGTCGTAGTGGCTACACCTTC | CSVVTQGRSGYTF
TRBJ1-2 | TRBD1 | TRBV24-1 | - | TGTGCCACCAGTGATTTGCGGGACAGGGACTATGGCTACACCTTC | CATSDLRDRDYGYTF
TRBJ2-5 | TRBD1 | TRBV7-9 | - | TGTGCCAGCAGCTTAGAGGGACAGGGAACTCAGTACTTC | CASSLEGQGTQYF
TRBJ2-1 | - | TRBV7-9 | - | TGTGCCAGCAGCATAGGAGGTTGGAATGAGCAGTTCTTC | CASSIGGWNEQFF
TRBJ2-5 | TRBD2 | TRBV9 | many | TGTGCCAGCAGCGTAGGTGCCAGCGGGAGTGTGGAGACCCAGTACTTC | CASSVGASGSVETQYF
TRBJ2-5 | TRBD2 | TRBV24-1 | many | TGTGCCACCAGTGAGGGTCCGGGAGGAGAGACCCAGTACTTC | CATSEGPGGETQYF
TRBJ1-1 | TRBD1 | TRBV13 | many | TGTGCCAGCAACCGGGACAGAAACACTGAAGCTTTCTTT | CASNRDRNTEAFF
TRBJ1-2 | - | TRBV5-4 | - | TGTGCCAGCAGCTTTCATGAGGGCTATGGCTACACCTTC | CASSFHEGYGYTF
TRBJ1-1 | TRBD1 | TRBV5-5 | - | TGTGCCAGCAGCTTGGTAACAGGGGGCTTTACGGTGAACACTGAAGCTTTCTTT | CASSLVTGGFTVNTEAFF
TRBJ1-6 | TRBD1 | TRBV2 | - | TGTGCCTGGAGTGGGACAGGGGACGGTTCACCCCTCCACTTT | CAWSGTGDGSPLHF
TRBJ1-1 | - | TRBV5-1 | - | TGCGCCAGCGGCCGACAGGAGATGAACACTGAAGCTTTCTTT | CASGRQEMNTEAFF
TRBJ1-2 | - | TRBV7-8 | many | TGTGCCAGCAGCTCAGCCATACCCTATGGCTACACCTTC | CASSSAIPYGYTF
TRBJ2-7 | TRBD1 | TRBV7-9 | - | TGTGCCAGCAGCCTATCGGGACAGGGGGCCACCTACGAGCAGTACTTC | CASSLSGQGATYEQYF
TRBJ2-2 | TRBD2 | TRBV5-1 | many | TGCGCCAGCAGCACTAGCGGAACCGGGGAGCTGTTTTTT | CASSTSGTGELFF
TRBJ1-2 | - | TRBV12-5 | few | TGTGCTAGTGGTTTTAGTAGGGTCGCTAACTATGGCTACACCTTC | CASGFSRVANYGYTF
TRBJ1-2 | TRBD1 | TRBV11-1 | once | TGTGCCAGCGCATGGGACAGTTCGAATACGGACTATGGCTACACCTTC | CASAWDSSNTDYGYTF
TRBJ2-5 | - | TRBV20-1 | - | TGCAGTGCTAGCGGAGAATCCCAAGAGACCCAGTACTTC | CSASGESQETQYF
TRBJ2-5 | - | TRBV7-3 | many | TGTGCCAGCAGCTTATATCAGGGAGAGACCCAGTACTTC | CASSLYQGETQYF
TRBJ1-3 | - | TRBV7-3 | - | TGTGCCAGCAGCTCTAACGTCCGAGGGGAGGCTGGAAACACCATATATTTT | CASSSNVRGEAGNTIYF
TRBJ2-2 | - | TRBV9 | many | TGTGCCAGCACACCAGGCACCCCGGGTGTCGGGGAGCTGTTTTTT | CASTPGTPGVGELFF
TRBJ2-1 | - | TRBV19 | - | TGTGCCAGTAATAAAGCGAAAGGGGGCAATGAGCAGTTCTTC | CASNKAKGGNEQFF
TRBJ2-2 | - | TRBV13 | - | TGTGCCAGCACCCCGTGGCAGGACCACACCGGGGAGCTGTTTTTT | CASTPWQDHTGELFF
TRBJ2-5 | - | TRBV20-1 | few | TGCAGTGCTCACCTCGACGGCTACCAAGAGACCCAGTACTTC | CSAHLDGYQETQYF
TRBJ1-2 | - | TRBV6-1 | many | TGTGCCAGCAGAAACAACTATGGCTACACCTTC | CASRNNYGYTF
TRBJ1-1 | - | TRBV6-6 | many | TGTGCCAGCGGCCCAACAGGGAACACTGAAGCTTTCTTT | CASGPTGNTEAFF
TRBJ2-7 | TRBD1 | TRBV7-2 | - | TGTGCCAGCATCCCAACAGGGGGCGCTTACGAGCAGTACTTC | CASIPTGGAYEQYF
TRBJ2-5 | - | TRBV29-1 | many | TGCAGCGCCAAGGGCCTTAGGGAACAAGAGACCCAGTACTTC | CSAKGLREQETQYF
TRBJ1-6 | - | TRBV25-1 | - | TGTGCCAGCAGTGAAACCGGGGCAGATTCACCCCCCCACTTT | CASSETGADSPPHF
TRBJ2-5 | - | TRBV20-1 | - | TGCAGTGCTAGAGTGGAGGGGACTCAGCCCCAGTACTTC | CSARVEGTQPQYF
TRBJ2-5 | - | TRBV24-1 | - | TGTGCCAGCTCACCAGAGGCAGTCCAAGAGACCCAGTACTTC | CASSPEAVQETQYF
TRBJ2-7 | TRBD2 | TRBV7-9 | - | TGTGCCAGCAGCTGGTGGTCACTAGCGGGAGTCTACGAGCAGTACTTC | CASSWWSLAGVYEQYF
TRBJ2-2 | TRBD2 | TRBV12-3/TRBV12-4 | - | TGTGCCAGCAGTCCGCGGTGGCTAGCGGGCGGGGAGCTGTTTTTT | CASSPRWLAGGELFF
TRBJ2-7 | TRBD1 | TRBV2 | many | TGTGCCAGCACAATCGACAGGGCCATTGAGTACGAGCAGTACTTC | CASTIDRAIEYEQYF
TRBJ2-6 | - | TRBV12-3/TRBV12-4 | - | TGTGCCAGCAGTTACGGCAGGGGGGCCAACGTCCTGACTTTC | CASSYGRGANVLTF
TRBJ1-2 | - | TRBV12-3/TRBV12-4 | - | TGTGCCAGCAGCCCCCTCGCGGGCTACACCTTC | CASSPLAGYTF
TRBJ2-7 | - | TRBV4-3 | - | TGCGCCAGCAGCCAAGATCCCCGGGTCTACTCCTACGAGCAGTACTTC | CASSQDPRVYSYEQYF
TRBJ2-3 | - | TRBV5-1 | - | TGCGCCAGCAGCTCTGACGCTGGAGATACGCAGTATTTT | CASSSDAGDTQYF
TRBJ2-5 | - | TRBV29-1 | many | TGCAGCGTTGAGGTGCCTAGCCGGTGGGAGACCCAGTACTTC | CSVEVPSRWETQYF
TRBJ2-7 | - | TRBV25-1 | - | TGTGCCAGCAGCTTGGAGGGTTACGAGCAGTGCTTC | CASSLEGYEQCF
TRBJ1-1 | TRBD1 | TRBV20-1 | many | TGCAGTGCTAGAGGTACAGGGGGCAACACTGAAGCTTTCTTT | CSARGTGGNTEAFF